These T cell receptor beta chains were read from a single sample in a study of blood T cell repertoires in COVID-19. TCRdb keeps only in-frame clones here, not all; method: immunoSEQ multiplex PCR. Of roughly 150,000 clones listed, 93% are singletons. Sequenced: peripheral blood. These receptors were collected from a woman aged 55 to 70 with COVID-19, enrolled during active disease. CDR3s include the opening cysteine and the closing phenylalanine or tryptophan. D genes are given only for firm matches. The size of a clone is reported for some rows only, either as once, few or many, or as a class for expanded clones.

d_gene,abundance,v_gene,j_gene,CDR3aa,CDR3nt
.,once,TRBV5-1,TRBJ2-3,CASSLVGSDTQYF,TGCGCCAGCAGCTTGGTCGGGTCAGATACGCAGTATTTT
TRBD1,.,TRBV6-6,TRBJ2-3,CASSRVDRDGDTQYF,TGTGCCAGCAGTCGAGTCGACAGGGACGGAGATACGCAGTATTTT
.,.,TRBV3-1/TRBV3-2,TRBJ1-1,CASSQVRQGKWNTEAFF,TGTGCCAGCAGCCAAGTTCGGCAGGGGAAGTGGAACACTGAAGCTTTCTTT
TRBD1,.,TRBV18,TRBJ1-2,CASSPRQGYYGYTF,TGTGCCAGCTCACCCAGACAGGGGTACTATGGCTACACCTTC
.,few,TRBV4-2,TRBJ1-5,CASSSYQPQHF,TGTGCCAGCAGCTCCTATCAGCCCCAGCATTTT
.,once,TRBV27,TRBJ1-5,CASSQAFGGNQPQHF,TGTGCCAGCAGTCAAGCGTTTGGTGGCAATCAGCCCCAGCATTTT
.,.,TRBV3-1/TRBV3-2,TRBJ1-6,CASSPDSDNSPLHF,TGTGCCAGCAGCCCGGACAGCGATAATTCACCCCTCCACTTT
TRBD2,.,TRBV6-5,TRBJ2-7,CASSRREGIYEQYF,TGTGCCAGCAGTAGACGGGAGGGGATCTACGAGCAGTACTTC
TRBD1,.,TRBV5-5,TRBJ1-1,CASSFGTENTEAFF,TGTGCCAGCAGCTTCGGGACAGAGAACACTGAAGCTTTCTTT
.,.,TRBV4-3,TRBJ1-1,CASSQDRGRAAFF,TGCGCCAGCAGCCAAGATAGAGGCAGGGCAGCTTTCTTT
.,few,TRBV28,TRBJ1-2,CASSLYPGGYTF,TGTGCCAGCAGTTTGTATCCGGGTGGCTACACCTTC
TRBD1,.,TRBV5-6,TRBJ1-3,CASSLKYRGSGNTIYF,TGTGCCAGCAGCTTAAAATACAGGGGGTCTGGAAACACCATATATTTT
.,.,TRBV10-3,TRBJ1-5,CAISGERNQPQHF,TGTGCCATCAGTGGGGAGAGGAATCAGCCCCAGCATTTT
.,.,TRBV5-4,TRBJ1-1,CATRWGGDTEAFF,TGTGCCACCCGGTGGGGGGGGGACACTGAAGCTTTCTTT
TRBD1,once,TRBV5-1,TRBJ2-3,CASSRGQGASTDTQYF,TGCGCCAGCAGCAGAGGACAGGGGGCAAGCACAGATACGCAGTATTTT
.,few,TRBV6-4,TRBJ2-7,CASSDYKGNLAYEQYF,TGTGCCAGCAGTGACTACAAGGGGAACCTTGCCTACGAGCAGTACTTC
TRBD1,.,TRBV5-1,TRBJ1-2,CASSLKQGGYGYTF,TGCGCCAGCAGCTTGAAACAGGGGGGCTATGGCTACACCTTC
TRBD2,many,TRBV10-3,TRBJ2-1,CAISESFLAGAYNEQFF,TGTGCCATCAGTGAGTCGTTTCTAGCGGGGGCCTACAATGAGCAGTTCTTC
.,.,TRBV5-1,TRBJ1-5,CASSLGVSGQPQHF,TGCGCCAGCAGCCTCGGGGTGTCCGGACAGCCCCAGCATTTT
TRBD1,.,TRBV7-9,TRBJ1-1,CASSTTTGLTEAFF,TGTGCCAGCAGCACAACGACAGGGTTGACTGAAGCTTTCTTT
.,.,TRBV4-2,TRBJ1-1,CASSARGSNTEAFF,TGTGCCAGCAGCGCCCGGGGGTCAAACACTGAAGCTTTCTTT
TRBD1,.,TRBV7-9,TRBJ1-1,CASSLTGSTEAFF,TGTGCCAGCAGCTTGACAGGGTCCACTGAAGCTTTCTTT
.,.,TRBV7-3,TRBJ1-3,CASSPGYSGNTIYF,TGTGCCAGCAGCCCGGGATACTCTGGAAACACCATATATTTT
.,.,TRBV15,TRBJ1-2,CATSRGRSGGYTF,TGTGCCACCAGCAGAGGGCGGAGCGGGGGCTACACCTTC
.,.,TRBV3-1/TRBV3-2,TRBJ2-7,CASSQRPHRSSYEQYF,TGTGCCAGCAGCCAACGTCCCCACCGTAGCTCCTACGAGCAGTACTTC
TRBD2,.,TRBV9,TRBJ2-1,CASSAVLAGGTNNEQFF,TGTGCCAGCAGCGCCGTCCTAGCGGGGGGAACCAACAATGAGCAGTTCTTC
.,.,TRBV3-1/TRBV3-2,TRBJ2-3,CASSQGILTDTQYF,TGTGCCAGCAGCCAAGGCATACTCACAGATACGCAGTATTTT
.,.,TRBV9,TRBJ1-1,CASSPAGGGHTEAFF,TGTGCCAGCAGCCCCGCCGGCGGGGGCCACACTGAAGCTTTCTTT
TRBD1,once,TRBV29-1,TRBJ2-5,CSGTGNQETQYF,TGCAGCGGGACAGGGAACCAAGAGACCCAGTACTTC
TRBD1,.,TRBV7-2,TRBJ2-7,CASSQGPGTGSRRQYF,TGTGCCAGCAGCCAGGGGCCAGGGACAGGGTCTCGAAGGCAGTACTTC
.,.,TRBV7-7,TRBJ2-7,CASSLERGSDYEQYF,TGTGCCAGCAGCTTAGAAAGGGGGTCTGATTACGAGCAGTACTTC
TRBD1,.,TRBV6-2/TRBV6-3,TRBJ1-2,CASSYSGTDGYTF,TGTGCCAGCAGTTACTCCGGGACAGATGGCTACACCTTC
.,.,TRBV5-4,TRBJ1-2,CASSKRQIHNYGYTF,TGTGCCAGCAGCAAAAGACAGATCCATAACTATGGCTACACCTTC
.,.,TRBV4-1,TRBJ1-2,CASSQIRGYGYTF,TGCGCCAGCAGCCAAATTAGAGGCTATGGCTACACCTTC
.,once,TRBV7-2,TRBJ1-3,CASSRGHPVSGNTIYF,TGTGCCAGCAGCCGGGGACACCCAGTCTCTGGAAACACCATATATTTT
TRBD1,.,TRBV5-1,TRBJ1-1,CASSFPLGQINTEAFF,TGCGCCAGCAGCTTTCCCTTGGGACAGATTAACACTGAAGCTTTCTTT
.,.,TRBV7-2,TRBJ1-4,CASSPRWGREKLFF,TGTGCCAGCAGCCCCAGATGGGGCAGGGAAAAACTGTTTTTT
.,once,TRBV7-3,TRBJ2-5,CASSAGAQETQYF,TGTGCCAGCAGCGCGGGGGCCCAAGAGACCCAGTACTTC
.,.,TRBV5-1,TRBJ1-5,CASSLLQGPGQPQHF,TGCGCCAGCAGCCTCTTACAGGGCCCAGGGCAGCCCCAGCATTTT
.,.,TRBV14,TRBJ2-3,CASSQGEWTTTSTDTQYF,TGTGCCAGCAGCCAAGGGGAATGGACTACCACTAGCACAGATACGCAGTATTTT
TRBD1,.,TRBV19,TRBJ1-2,CASSSSNRGANYGYTF,TGTGCCAGTAGTTCCTCAAACAGGGGAGCTAACTATGGCTACACCTTC
TRBD1,.,TRBV18,TRBJ1-5,CASSPTGSDQPQHF,TGTGCCAGCTCACCGACAGGGTCGGATCAGCCCCAGCATTTT
TRBD1,once,TRBV3-1/TRBV3-2,TRBJ1-6,CASSPNRDRGSPLHF,TGTGCCAGCAGCCCTAACCGGGACAGGGGTTCACCCCTCCACTTT
TRBD1,few,TRBV12-3/TRBV12-4,TRBJ2-7,CASSTGAVYEQYF,TGTGCCAGCAGTACAGGGGCCGTTTACGAGCAGTACTTC
.,.,TRBV6-5,TRBJ2-1,CASSRENEQFF,TGTGCCAGCAGTAGGGAGAATGAGCAGTTCTTC
TRBD1,.,TRBV7-9,TRBJ1-6,CASSQLTGRNSPLHF,TGTGCCAGCAGCCAGCTGACAGGGAGAAATTCACCCCTCCACTTT
.,.,TRBV27,TRBJ2-1,CASSTGYNEQFF,TGTGCCAGCAGCACAGGGTACAATGAGCAGTTCTTC
.,.,TRBV7-3,TRBJ1-5,CASSTQGYWENQPQHF,TGTGCCAGCAGCACACAGGGTTATTGGGAAAATCAGCCCCAGCATTTT
TRBD1,.,TRBV30,TRBJ1-1,CAWRETGQGWTEAFF,TGTGCCTGGAGGGAAACGGGACAGGGGTGGACTGAAGCTTTCTTT
.,.,TRBV6-5,TRBJ1-1,CASSYRRTGNTEAFF,TGTGCCAGCAGTTACCGAAGAACAGGGAACACTGAAGCTTTCTTT
TRBD1,.,TRBV4-2,TRBJ1-1,CASSQAGQENTEAFF,TGTGCCAGCAGCCAGGCCGGACAGGAGAACACTGAAGCTTTCTTT
.,.,TRBV7-2,TRBJ2-1,CASSLDVAGGYNEQFF,TGTGCCAGCAGCTTAGACGTGGCAGGGGGGTACAATGAGCAGTTCTTC
.,.,TRBV27,TRBJ2-3,CASSLYGQTDTQYF,TGTGCCAGCAGTTTATATGGGCAAACAGATACGCAGTATTTT